This T cell receptor beta chain was captured in a study of T-cell memory formation after mild COVID-19. Study conclusions and caveats: Prior to infection, memory already included some responding clones, suggesting cross-reactive memory joined.

This clonotype was detected a few times. No antigen is known for it. From the 5' RACE reads, TCRdb called clonotypes with MiXCR, one entry per CDR3 protein. The repertoire holds 30,000 to 45,000 distinct CDR3 sequences, with over 9.5% as singletons. Germline V gene data show CDR1 as LGHNA and CDR2 as YSLEER. V shed 0 bases and J 7 bases; nucleotides not matched to a gene: 7. This CDR3 contains 15 residues. This sequence was found in a man aged 18 to 30 who had mild COVID-19 (a few samples of this study predate the infection). Cell type and time point are not known. Sequencing used PBMCs or a T cell subset sorted from them (not recorded which). This chain joins TRBV4-3 and TRBJ1-2; 8 nucleotides align to TRBD1. The CDR3 DNA sequence: TGCGCCAGCAGCCAAGAACAGGGGGTGAAAGGTGGCTACACCTTC. It yields the protein CASSQEQGVKGGYTF.